A selection of T cell receptor beta chains follows, all from one sample in a study of T cell responses to AZD1222 COVID-19 vaccine. Measured with immunoSEQ multiplex PCR; TCRdb has only the in-frame clones, and not every one. Among approximately 100,000 clones listed, around 94% were seen once. The source material was peripheral blood, sampled on day 0 of AZD1222 vaccination. These receptors were obtained from an adult in good health. CDR3s include the opening cysteine and the closing phenylalanine or tryptophan. A D gene is named only where the DNA matches it firmly. Where a row states a size, it is once, few, many or the class of an expanded clone; other rows omit it.

J	size	V	D	DNA	CDR3
TRBJ2-1	NA	TRBV2	TRBD1	TGTGCCAGCAGACACACGTGGACAGGGTATGACAATGAGCAGTTCTTC	CASRHTWTGYDNEQFF
TRBJ2-3	once	TRBV29-1	TRBD1	TGCAGCGTTGAACTCGTGGACAGGGGCACAGATACGCAGTATTTT	CSVELVDRGTDTQYF
TRBJ2-7	NA	TRBV4-2	NA	TGTGCCAGCAGCCAAGATTCCGACGGGTGGATGAAGGACTACGAGCAGTACTTC	CASSQDSDGWMKDYEQYF
TRBJ1-1	NA	TRBV11-1	NA	TGTGCCAGCAGAAAAACCCCCTTGGTCAGGGGCACTGAAGCTTTCTTT	CASRKTPLVRGTEAFF
TRBJ1-2	NA	TRBV5-4	NA	TGTGCCAGCAGCCCTCGGGGTCCCGCTTCAGGCTACACCTTC	CASSPRGPASGYTF
TRBJ1-6	NA	TRBV28	NA	TGTGCCAGCAGCTTGGGGCTTACGAGGAATTCACCCCTCCACTTT	CASSLGLTRNSPLHF
TRBJ2-7	NA	TRBV6-5	TRBD1	TGTGCCAGTCTAGGCCGGACAGGGATTCACGAGCAGTACTTC	CASLGRTGIHEQYF
TRBJ2-1	once	TRBV12-5	NA	TGTGCTAGTGGTTTGGACCTAGACCTTAGCTCCTACAATGAGCAGTTCTTC	CASGLDLDLSSYNEQFF
TRBJ1-5	NA	TRBV24-1	NA	TGTGCCACCAGTGATGGAATCTGGACTGAGGGACAGCCCCAGCATTTT	CATSDGIWTEGQPQHF
TRBJ2-1	once	TRBV7-2	NA	TGTGCCAGCAGCCAAAGCAATGAGCAGTTCTTC	CASSQSNEQFF
TRBJ1-3	NA	TRBV9	NA	TGTGCCAGCAGTCAATCGGCCGGCGTCTCTGGAAACACCATATATTTT	CASSQSAGVSGNTIYF
TRBJ1-4	NA	TRBV4-3	TRBD1	TGCGCCAGCAGCCAAGTCCTAGACAGGGGAGGGGGAAAACTGTTTTTT	CASSQVLDRGGGKLFF
TRBJ1-2	NA	TRBV4-3	TRBD1	TGCGCCAGCAGCCAAGACCACAGGGGGTGGTATGGCTACACCTTC	CASSQDHRGWYGYTF